A single sample is the source of the 5 T cell receptor beta chains below, sequenced in a study of chemoradiotherapy in HPV16-positive cancers (dated by TCRdb to 2022 to 2024). Libraries were made using the immunoSEQ multiplex PCR assay. TCRdb retrieved this table from immuneACCESS and kept in-frame rearrangements only. Not all clones are present; in checked studies, unresolved V genes account for under half, and no reason is known for the remainder. This sample comprises 30,000 or so clones, roughly 84% of them detected only once. Together, the top ten hold roughly 5.5% of the sample. The starting material was blood, obtained from a patient who underwent chemoradiotherapy. Receptor source: a human donor with HPV-associated anogenital cancer.

The gene calls are TRBV11-2 and TRBJ2-3, with 8 bases aligning to TRBD2. V trimming: 2 bases; J trimming: 4 bases; junction bases outside the gene matches: 8. There are 16 residues in the CDR3. Per the germline V gene, CDR1 is SGHAT and CDR2 is FQNNGV. The CDR3 reads CASSLPPSGGADTQYF. CDR3 bases: TGTGCCAGCAGCTTACCCCCCAGCGGGGGAGCAGATACGCAGTATTTT.

The J gene is TRBJ2-4, the V gene TRBV29-1, with 8 bases identical to TRBD1. This CDR3 contains 15 residues. Germline lookup yields CDR1 SQVTM and CDR2 ANQGSEA. The J segment lost 0 bases and the V segment lost 6 bases, leaving 7 bases of the junction unmatched. The DNA of the CDR3 is TGCAGCGTGCTGAGACAGGGGAAAGCCAAAAACATTCAGTACTTC. This codes for CSVLRQGKAKNIQYF.

The chain has TRBV9 and TRBJ2-3; D is possibly TRBD1 (5 bases). The germline V gene has CDR1 SGDLS and CDR2 YYNGEE. The CDR3 consists of 13 residues. V was cut by 1 base and J by 6 bases, with 9 bases left in between. The CDR3 DNA reads as TGTGCCAGCAGCGTAACGTCAGGGGATACGCAGTATTTT. Amino acids: CASSVTSGDTQYF.

The rearrangement links TRBV5-1 to TRBJ1-4; possibly TRBD1 for D (6 bases). Trimming removed 0 bases from V and 1 base from J, with 10 bases in between. This CDR3 has 16 amino acids. Germline CDR1 is SGHRS and CDR2 is YFSETQ. In nucleotides, the CDR3 is TGCGCCAGCAGCTTGGTGGGGGGGCAAACTAATGAAAAACTGTTTTTT. Translation gives CASSLVGGQTNEKLFF. Full variable domain (outside the CDR3, taken from reference TRBV5-1 and TRBJ1-4): KAGVTQTPRYLIKTRGQQVTLSCSPISGHRSVSWYQQTPGQGLQFLFEYFSETQRNKGNFPGRFSGRQFSNSRSEMNVSTLELGDSALYLCASSLVGGQTNEKLFFGSGTQLSVL.

This clone came up once. This chain joins TRBV9 and TRBJ2-7; TRBD1 matches 8 bases. Germline-derived CDR1 and CDR2 are SGDLS and YYNGEE. With 0 bases clipped from V and 5 bases from J, the junction kept 7 bases outside the gene matches. The CDR3 is made up of 15 amino acids. CDR3 residues: CASSVDDRGWDEQYF. CDR3 bases: TGTGCCAGCAGCGTAGATGACAGGGGATGGGACGAGCAGTACTTC.